This T cell receptor beta chain was captured by sequencing in a study of beta chain features in type 1 diabetes. The authors reverse transcribed all of the isolated RNA, so sequencing captured expressed TCRB transcripts. Only in-frame clones appear in the TCRdb table, and some are missing; sequencing was by immunoSEQ multiplex PCR. Here the sample spans some 660,000 clones, over 13% being singletons. A note on this clone: Its antigen remains unidentified.

Trimming took 7 bases from V and 2 from J, leaving 13 bases between them. Germline lookup yields CDR1 SGDLS and CDR2 YYNGEE. There are 14 residues in the CDR3. Findings of the study overall: Within each of all four CD4+ subsets, Type 1 diabetes patients had TCRB CDR3s that were moderately but significantly shorter.

This receptor was obtained from a man between 18 and 35 years old with type 1 diabetes. V gene TRBV9 combines with J gene TRBJ2-1, with D possibly matching TRBD1 (6 bases). The sequenced sample consisted of naive CD4+ T cells from blood. DNA of the CDR3: TGTGCCAGCGCACCCACAGGGCCCTACAATGAGCAGTTCTTC. This gives the protein CASAPTGPYNEQFF.